The T cell receptor (beta chain) described here comes from a study of T cell repertoires in ileal Crohn's disease. For the study at large: At surgery, about 38% of patients smoked, with median disease duration 7.9 years.

Study-level points and caveats: Clonal expansions were more frequent in active smokers than non-smokers at surgery.

V dropped 0 bases and J dropped 8 bases, with 9 bases sitting between them. Germline V lookup: CDR1 SGHNT, CDR2 YYREEE (reference sequence). This CDR3 is built from 13 residues. Produced via immunoSEQ multiplex PCR; TCRdb's table is partial and in-frame only. The sample lists more than 60,000 clones; roughly 91% were seen once. Stated time point: neoterminal ileum biopsy at postoperative endoscopy, about 6 months after surgery. In this sample, this clone turned up a few times. The antigen is not known. The sample was ileal tissue. The chain combines TRBV5-4 with TRBJ2-1; no clear D. This receptor was taken from an adult with Crohn's disease. This CDR3 reads CASSLVVADEQFF. CDR3 nucleotides: TGTGCCAGCAGCTTGGTAGTCGCCGATGAGCAGTTCTTC.